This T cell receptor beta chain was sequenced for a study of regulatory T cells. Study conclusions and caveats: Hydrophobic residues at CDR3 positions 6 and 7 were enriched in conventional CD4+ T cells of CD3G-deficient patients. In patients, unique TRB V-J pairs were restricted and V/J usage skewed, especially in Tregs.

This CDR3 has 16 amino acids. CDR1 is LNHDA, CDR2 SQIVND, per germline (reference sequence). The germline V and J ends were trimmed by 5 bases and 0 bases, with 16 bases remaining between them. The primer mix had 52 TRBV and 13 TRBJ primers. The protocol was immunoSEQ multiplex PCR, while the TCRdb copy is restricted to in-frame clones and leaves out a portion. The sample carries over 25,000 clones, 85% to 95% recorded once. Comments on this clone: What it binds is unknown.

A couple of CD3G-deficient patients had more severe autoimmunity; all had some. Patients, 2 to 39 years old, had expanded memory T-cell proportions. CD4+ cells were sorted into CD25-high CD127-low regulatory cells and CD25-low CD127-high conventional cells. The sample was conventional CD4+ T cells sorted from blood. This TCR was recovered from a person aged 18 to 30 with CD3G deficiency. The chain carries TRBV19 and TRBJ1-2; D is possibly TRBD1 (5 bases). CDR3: CASSSGRGTTNYGYTF. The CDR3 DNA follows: TGTGCCAGTAGTTCCGGTAGGGGCACTACTAACTATGGCTACACCTTC.